The clone carrying this T cell receptor beta chain was counted between two and nine times. What it binds is not known. V was cut by 3 bases and J by 4 bases, with 15 bases left in between. The germline gives CDR1 DFQATT, CDR2 SNEGSKA (reference sequence). The CDR3 length is 14 residues. This specimen belongs to a study of early T cells in non-severe SARS-CoV-2 infection. Findings and caveats of the study: VDJdb matching favored anti-spike CD8 responses, missing private and CD4 specificities.

Individual cDNA molecules were tagged with unique molecular identifiers. Each CDR3 protein is one row after TCRdb ran MiXCR on the 5' RACE reads. This table holds 71,000 or so distinct CDR3 sequences, roughly 15% found once. This TCR derives from an adult who was a healthcare worker with PCR-confirmed SARS-CoV-2 infection or an uninfected control (not recorded which). Sequenced: whole blood. The chain is built from TRBV20-1 and TRBJ1-2, with no clear D. The CDR3 coding sequence is TGCAGTGCTAGCCCCCCCGCACGGATCTATGGCTACACCTTC. It translates to CSASPPARIYGYTF.